This note documents a single T cell receptor (beta chain) sequence. The source of the sample is a study of blood T cell repertoires in COVID-19. About the research overall: Sources were T cells, B-cell-depleted T cells, or PBMCs; the material itself was cDNA or gDNA.

Per the original methods: Nucleated cell counts were estimated from reference gene primer amplification. Profiled with immunoSEQ multiplex PCR; TCRdb holds only in-frame clones, not every one. Clone size and V and J calls were adopted from that table, with D and trimming inferred from the DNA. Of 250,000 or so clones in the sample, around nine tenths were seen once. There are 13 residues in the CDR3. The germline V gene encodes CDR1 MNHEY and CDR2 SVGAGI. V lost 8 bases and J 2 bases, leaving 10 bases between the germline ends. The rearrangement joins TRBV6-5 to TRBJ1-5; D is ambiguous. This TCR was recovered from a man between 35 and 55 years old with active or convalescent COVID-19. Sequencing was carried out using peripheral blood. CDR3 DNA: TGTGCCAGCTCGCAGGCCCGCAATCAGCCCCAGCATTTT. Translating it yields CASSQARNQPQHF.